The table lists the clone carrying this TCR beta chain with a few counts. These data are taken from a study of T-cell reconstitution after alpha-beta-depleted transplantation in children. A library of TCRbeta sequences, prepared with unique molecular identifiers, was generated. TCRdb passed the PCR reads through MiXCR, listing each CDR3 protein once. In the table there are more than 450,000 distinct CDR3 sequences, approximately 20% of which are singletons. The CDR3 covers 14 residues. Trimming cost V 2 bases and J 6 bases, with 14 bases left between them. Looked up from germline, CDR1 is MNHEY and CDR2 is SMNVEV (reference sequence).

The V call is TRBV27, the J call TRBJ2-7; D not resolved. Specimen: PBMCs from the stem cell graft donor, collected from the stem cell graft. The sequence came from a human donor who donated a stem cell graft to a child with acute lymphoblastic leukemia. For the CDR3, the DNA is TGTGCCAGCAGTTTAGTCCCTAGTACCGCCGAGCAGTACTTC. This sequence encodes CASSLVPSTAEQYF.